This TCR beta chain is drawn from a study of shared clonotypes between healthy human individuals. At the level of the study: For every donor, three CD4 naive, three CD4 memory, two CD8 naive and one CD8 memory plates were used.

Libraries were prepared by immunoSEQ multiplex PCR; TCRdb keeps only in-frame clonotypes and omits some of them. The sample lists about 2.3 million clones; approximately 93% were seen once. Trimming took 4 bases from V and 4 from J; bases not matched to a gene: 7. CDR1 is SEHNR, CDR2 FQNEAQ, per germline (reference sequence). This CDR3 comprises 16 residues. Comment on this clone: Its antigen is currently unknown.

Findings and limits, study-wide: Sequencing depth was predicted to influence how clonotypes are shared among donors.

The genes are TRBV7-9 and TRBJ2-2, with TRBD1 matching 9 bases. Sequences were obtained from naive CD4+ T cells from PBMCs. The subset was: CD45RA+ positively selected. The TCR sequence derives from a man aged 18 to 30 in good health. Some clones in this sample may be carry-over from other donors' samples. The CDR3, as DNA: TGTGCCAGCAGCTCCGGACAGGGGATGACCACCGGGGAGCTGTTTTTT. Translation: CASSSGQGMTTGELFF.